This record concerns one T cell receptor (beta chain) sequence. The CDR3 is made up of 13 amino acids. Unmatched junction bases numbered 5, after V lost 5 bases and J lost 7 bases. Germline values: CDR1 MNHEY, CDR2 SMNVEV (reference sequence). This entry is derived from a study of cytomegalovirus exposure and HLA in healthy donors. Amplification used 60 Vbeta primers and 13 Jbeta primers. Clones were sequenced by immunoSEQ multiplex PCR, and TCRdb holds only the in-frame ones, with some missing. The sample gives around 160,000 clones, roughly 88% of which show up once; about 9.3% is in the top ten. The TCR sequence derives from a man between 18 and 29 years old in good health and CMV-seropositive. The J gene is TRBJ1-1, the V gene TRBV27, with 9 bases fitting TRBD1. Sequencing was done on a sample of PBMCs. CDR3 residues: CASSNRGQGEAFF. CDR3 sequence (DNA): TGTGCCAGCAGTAACAGGGGGCAGGGTGAAGCTTTCTTT.